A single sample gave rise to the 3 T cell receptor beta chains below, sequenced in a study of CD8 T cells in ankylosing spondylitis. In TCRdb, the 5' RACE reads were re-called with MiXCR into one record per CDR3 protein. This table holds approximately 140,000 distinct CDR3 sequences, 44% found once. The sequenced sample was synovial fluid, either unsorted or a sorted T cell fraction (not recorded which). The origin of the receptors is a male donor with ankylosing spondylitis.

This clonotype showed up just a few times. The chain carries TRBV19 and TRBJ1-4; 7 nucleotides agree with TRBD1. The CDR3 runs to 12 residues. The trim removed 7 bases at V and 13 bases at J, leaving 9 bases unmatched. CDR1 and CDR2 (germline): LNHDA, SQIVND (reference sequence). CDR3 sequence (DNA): TGTGCCAGTACCCCGACAGGGATTATACTGTTTTTT. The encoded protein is CASTPTGIILFF.

The CDR3 loop reads CASSLVWEGIGELFF. The CDR3, as DNA: TGTGCCAGCAGCTTAGTATGGGAGGGAATCGGGGAGCTGTTTTTT. This chain links TRBV11-2 with TRBJ2-2, with 7 bases aligning to TRBD2. The length of the CDR3 is 15 residues. Germline CDR1 and CDR2: SGHAT and FQNNGV. Trimming removed 1 base from V and 7 bases from J; junction bases left unmatched: 6.

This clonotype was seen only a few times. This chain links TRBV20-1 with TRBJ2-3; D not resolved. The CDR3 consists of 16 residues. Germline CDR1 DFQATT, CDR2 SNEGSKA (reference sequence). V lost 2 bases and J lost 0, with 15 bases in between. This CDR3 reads CSARRWGSASTDTQYF. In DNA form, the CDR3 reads TGCAGTGCTAGACGGTGGGGTTCCGCTAGCACAGATACGCAGTATTTT.